A single sample gave rise to the 22 T cell receptor beta chains below, sequenced in a study of blood T cell repertoires in COVID-19 (dated by TCRdb to about 2020). The receptor library was made with the immunoSEQ multiplex PCR assay. TCRdb re-hosts the immuneACCESS table, in-frame sequences only. Its copies lack some clones; in the studies checked, an unresolved V gene accounts for under half of them, and the cause for the rest is not known. For this sample the table gives around 280,000 clones, of which roughly 91% were detected only once. The ten biggest clones cover 11% of the sample. The sequencing input was peripheral blood. These receptor sequences come from a woman in her twenties or thirties with COVID-19, enrolled during active disease.

The chain couples TRBV7-2 to TRBJ1-3; 10 nucleotides line up with TRBD1. This CDR3 is 16 amino acids long. The germline V gene has CDR1 SGHTA and CDR2 FQGNSA. Trimming removed 2 bases from V and 4 bases from J; junction bases left unmatched: 5. DNA for the CDR3: TGTGCCAGCAGCTTATGGGACAGGGGAACGGGAAACACCATATATTTT. It yields the protein CASSLWDRGTGNTIYF.

The rearrangement links TRBV3-1 (or the pseudogene TRBV3-2) to TRBJ1-4; the match to TRBD1 covers 11 bases. From germline, CDR1 is LGHDT and CDR2 YNNKEL (reference sequence). CDR3 length equals 17 residues. The V and J ends lost 0 bases and 8 bases, in that order; junction bases with no gene match: 8. This CDR3 is CASSQEWTGGGREKLFF. As DNA, the CDR3 is TGTGCCAGCAGCCAAGAATGGACAGGGGGCGGGAGGGAAAAACTGTTTTTT.

The rearrangement links TRBV5-1 to TRBJ1-1; D ambiguous. V lost 2 bases to trimming and J lost 3 bases, with 14 bases between them. In germline, CDR1 is SGHRS, CDR2 YFSETQ. The CDR3 length is 15 residues. CDR3 protein: CASSLNGEVDTEAFF. The CDR3 nucleotides are TGCGCCAGCAGCTTAAACGGGGAGGTAGACACTGAAGCTTTCTTT. Full variable domain (outside the CDR3, taken from reference TRBV5-1 and TRBJ1-1): KAGVTQTPRYLIKTRGQQVTLSCSPISGHRSVSWYQQTPGQGLQFLFEYFSETQRNKGNFPGRFSGRQFSNSRSEMNVSTLELGDSALYLCASSLNGEVDTEAFFGQGTRLTVV.

This chain links TRBV27 with TRBJ2-3; TRBD2 agrees at 12 bases. With V trimmed by 5 bases and J by 5 bases, 11 bases remained unmatched. The CDR3 consists of 17 residues. Per germline, CDR1 MNHEY and CDR2 SMNVEV (reference sequence). CDR3: CASSDTLAGGLGDTQYF. The CDR3 nucleotides read TGTGCCAGCAGTGATACTCTAGCGGGGGGGCTGGGAGATACGCAGTATTTT.

This clone was observed a single time. The J gene is TRBJ1-1, the V gene TRBV19; D might be TRBD1 (5 bases). The CDR3 consists of 14 residues. V was trimmed by 7 bases and J by 4 bases, leaving 16 bases between them. Germline CDR1 is LNHDA and CDR2 is SQIVND (reference sequence). In nucleotides, the CDR3 is TGTGCCAGTAACCGACAGAGAAAGGTCACTGAAGCTTTCTTT. Translated, it gives CASNRQRKVTEAFF. Full variable domain (outside the CDR3, taken from reference TRBV19 and TRBJ1-1): DGGITQSPKYLFRKEGQNVTLSCEQNLNHDAMYWYRQDPGQGLRLIYYSQIVNDFQKGDIAEGYSVSREKKESFPLTVTSAQKNPTAFYLCASNRQRKVTEAFFGQGTRLTVV.

The chain couples TRBV18 to TRBJ2-2; D is unclear. CDR1 KGHSH and CDR2 LQKENI come from the germline V gene. The CDR3 contains 14 residues. The germline V and J ends were trimmed by 3 bases and 5 bases, with 10 bases remaining between them. In DNA, the CDR3 is TGTGCCAGCTCACCCCGGGTCCTTACCGGGGAGCTGTTTTTT. Translating gives CASSPRVLTGELFF.

V gene TRBV18 combines with J gene TRBJ2-5, with D uncertain. CDR1 KGHSH and CDR2 LQKENI come from the germline V gene. The germline V and J ends were trimmed by 2 bases and 5 bases, with 9 bases remaining between them. This CDR3 comprises 13 residues. CDR3 amino acids: CASSPGPWETQYF. The CDR3 nucleotides read TGTGCCAGCTCACCAGGCCCTTGGGAGACCCAGTACTTC.

This chain links TRBV19 with TRBJ1-2, with 8 bases identical to TRBD1. This CDR3 is built from 17 residues. The germline gives CDR1 LNHDA, CDR2 SQIVND (reference sequence). V gave up 4 bases and J gave up 6 bases; unmatched junction bases: 16. This chain's CDR3 is CASSRGVWQGAWNGYTF. The CDR3, as DNA: TGTGCCAGTAGTAGAGGTGTATGGCAGGGGGCTTGGAATGGCTACACCTTC. The entire variable domain, with the rest obtained from reference TRBV19 and TRBJ1-2, is as follows: DGGITQSPKYLFRKEGQNVTLSCEQNLNHDAMYWYRQDPGQGLRLIYYSQIVNDFQKGDIAEGYSVSREKKESFPLTVTSAQKNPTAFYLCASSRGVWQGAWNGYTFGSGTRLTVV.

The CDR3 sequence is CASSGGTEQYF. The CDR3 bases are TGTGCCAGCAGTGGGGGGACCGAGCAGTACTTC. The rearrangement links TRBV12-3 or TRBV12-4 to TRBJ2-7; tentatively, D is TRBD2 (6 bases). The CDR3 runs 11 residues. Trimming stripped 5 bases from V and 6 bases from J, with 8 bases between.

This chain uses TRBV28 with TRBJ2-7, with 8 bases lining up with TRBD1. The CDR3 runs 13 residues. Germline V gene sequence: CDR1 MDHEN, CDR2 SYDVKM. V trimming: 3 bases; J trimming: 7 bases; junction bases outside the gene matches: 5. The CDR3 protein is CASSLQGAGEQYF. The CDR3, as DNA: TGTGCCAGCAGTTTGCAGGGGGCGGGGGAGCAGTACTTC.

V usage is TRBV28 and J usage is TRBJ2-5; the D is unclear. In germline, CDR1 is MDHEN, CDR2 SYDVKM. This CDR3 is built from 15 residues. Deletions cut 2 bases from V and 5 bases from J, with 15 bases between. The CDR3 sequence: CASSLEISYEETQYF. The CDR3, as DNA: TGTGCCAGCAGTTTAGAAATCTCTTACGAGGAGACCCAGTACTTC.

This clone was seen just once. The chain carries TRBV27 and TRBJ2-1; D perhaps matches TRBD2 (6 bases). Germline assignment: CDR1 MNHEY and CDR2 SMNVEV (reference sequence). The CDR3 runs 12 residues. V lost 2 bases, J lost 7 bases, and 6 bases lay in between. In nucleotides, the CDR3 is TGTGCCAGCAGTTTAGCGGGGAATGAGCAGTTCTTC. The encoded protein is CASSLAGNEQFF.

The rearrangement uses TRBV3-1 (or the pseudogene TRBV3-2) and TRBJ2-2; TRBD2 matches at 14 bases. Germline V gives CDR1 LGHDT, CDR2 YNNKEL (reference sequence). The CDR3 is 17 amino acids. Unmatched junction bases numbered 3, after V lost 2 bases and J lost 4 bases. The CDR3 loop is CASSQMTSGGGTGELFF. CDR3 in DNA: TGTGCCAGCAGCCAAATGACTAGCGGGGGGGGCACCGGGGAGCTGTTTTTT.

This rearrangement joins TRBV5-5 to TRBJ1-1, with 9 bases matching TRBD1. Germline V gene sequence: CDR1 SGHKS, CDR2 YYEKEE (reference sequence). CDR3 length: 13 amino acids. With V trimmed by 4 bases and J by 7 bases, 5 bases remained unmatched. DNA of the CDR3: TGTGCCAGCAGCCTACAGGGGGCAGGTGAAGCTTTCTTT. Its protein is CASSLQGAGEAFF.

CDR3 loop: CATSDFYSSGNEQFF. The CDR3 bases are TGTGCCACCAGTGATTTTTATTCCAGTGGCAATGAGCAGTTCTTC. This chain joins TRBV24-1 and TRBJ2-1; D is ambiguous. This CDR3 is 15 amino acids long. V gave up 1 base and J gave up 6 bases, with 12 bases separating them. Germline CDR1 is KGHDR and CDR2 is SFDVKD.

The chain combines TRBV11-2 with TRBJ2-7; tentative D call: TRBD1 (6 bases). The CDR3 length is 14 residues. V was clipped by 1 base and J by 3 bases, with 10 bases between them. The germline V gene encodes CDR1 SGHAT and CDR2 FQNNGV. The CDR3 DNA follows: TGTGCCAGCAGCTTAGGGGACATAGACTACGAGCAGTACTTC. Translating gives CASSLGDIDYEQYF.

The chain joins TRBV5-6 to TRBJ2-3; 9 bases match TRBD2. The germline V gene has CDR1 SGHDT and CDR2 YYEEEE. This CDR3 region has 19 residues. V lost 0 bases, J lost 5 bases, and 16 bases stayed unmatched. The CDR3 region is CASSLGPWGSGGRGDTQYF. CDR3 DNA sequence: TGTGCCAGCAGCTTGGGTCCCTGGGGTAGCGGGGGACGTGGAGATACGCAGTATTTT. The full variable domain, its missing parts supplied by reference TRBV5-6 and TRBJ2-3, is DAGVTQSPTHLIKTRGQQVTLRCSPKSGHDTVSWYQQALGQGPQFIFQYYEEEERQRGNFPDRFSGHQFPNYSSELNVNALLLGDSALYLCASSLGPWGSGGRGDTQYFGPGTRLTVL.

This chain connects TRBV6-2 or TRBV6-3 to TRBJ1-2, with 7 bases lining up with TRBD1. Germline V gene sequence: CDR1 MNHEY, CDR2 SVGEGT. CDR3 length: 14 amino acids. J lost 7 bases, V lost 2 bases, and 7 bases had no gene match. The CDR3 DNA is TGTGCCAGCAGTTACGGAGGGGGCGCCGGTGGCTACACCTTC. Translated: CASSYGGGAGGYTF.

The chain carries TRBV5-6 and TRBJ1-6; 9 bases map to TRBD1. The CDR3 contains 17 residues. Germline CDR1 SGHDT, CDR2 YYEEEE. V lost 4 bases, J lost 2 bases, and 7 bases stayed unmatched. The CDR3 DNA sequence: TGTGCCAGCAGCATCCTGACAGGGGGGACCTATAATTCACCCCTCCACTTT. Its protein is CASSILTGGTYNSPLHF.

J is TRBJ1-3 and V is TRBV9; D is possibly TRBD1 (6 bases). This CDR3 spans 17 amino acids. Looked up from germline, CDR1 is SGDLS and CDR2 is YYNGEE. V was pared by 0 bases and J by 0 bases, with 13 bases between. The DNA of the CDR3 is TGTGCCAGCAGCGTAGCCCAGGGGCTCGGCTCTGGAAACACCATATATTTT. Encoded protein: CASSVAQGLGSGNTIYF. Full variable domain (outside the CDR3, taken from reference TRBV9 and TRBJ1-3): DSGVTQTPKHLITATGQRVTLRCSPRSGDLSVYWYQQSLDQGLQFLIQYYNGEERAKGNILERFSAQQFPDLHSELNLSSLELGDSALYFCASSVAQGLGSGNTIYFGEGSWLTVV.

This chain connects TRBV3-1 (or the pseudogene TRBV3-2) to TRBJ1-1; possible D gene TRBD1, 6 bases. CDR1 LGHDT and CDR2 YNNKEL come from the germline V gene (reference sequence). There are 13 residues in the CDR3. V lost 5 bases and J lost 10, with 17 bases in between. CDR3 sequence (DNA): TGTGCCAGCAGCAGAAATACAGGGATAGTAGCTTTCTTT. This sequence encodes CASSRNTGIVAFF.

This rearrangement joins TRBV12-3 or TRBV12-4 to TRBJ2-1; D unclear. V lost 4 bases and J lost 10, with 8 bases in between. The CDR3 loop spans 11 amino acids. CDR3 region: CASSSFQEQFF. CDR3 sequence (DNA): TGTGCCAGCAGTTCCTTTCAGGAGCAGTTCTTC.